What follows describes a single T cell receptor beta chain. Its antigen remains unknown. This entry is derived from a study of shared clonotypes between healthy human individuals. Across the study: Participating donors consisted of two women and a few men aged 18 to 49. Study-level results: Generation probabilities were higher for clonotypes shared across all four sorted-subset donors than for unshared ones.

The study separated CD4+ cells into CD45RA+ naive and CD45RA-negative memory subsets. The CDR3 covers 14 residues. Trimming took off 4 bases at V and 4 bases at J, with 10 bases between the two ends. The germline gives CDR1 WNHNN, CDR2 SYGVQD (reference sequence). The repertoire was sequenced with immunoSEQ multiplex PCR; TCRdb's copy has only in-frame clones and lacks some. The profile shows 1.5 million to 1.9 million clones, 98% of them singletons. This TCR came from a man aged 25 to 40 in good health. This chain connects TRBV10-1 to TRBJ2-2; a weak D match, TRBD2 (6 bases). Sequenced sample: naive CD4+ T cells sorted from blood. Stated subset: CD45RA+ positively selected. The CDR3 region is CASSGAGGTGELFF. DNA of the CDR3: TGCGCCAGCAGTGGGGCCGGGGGCACCGGGGAGCTGTTTTTT.